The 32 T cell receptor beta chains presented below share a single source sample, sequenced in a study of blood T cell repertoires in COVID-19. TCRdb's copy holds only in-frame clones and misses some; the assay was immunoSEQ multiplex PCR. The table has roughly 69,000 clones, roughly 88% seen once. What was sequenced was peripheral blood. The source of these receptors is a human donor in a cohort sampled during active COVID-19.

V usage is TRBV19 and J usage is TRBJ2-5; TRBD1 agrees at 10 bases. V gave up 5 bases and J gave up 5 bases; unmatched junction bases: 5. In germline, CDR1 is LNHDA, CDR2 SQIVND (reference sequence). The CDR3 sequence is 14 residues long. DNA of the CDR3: TGTGCCAGTAGTCGACAGGGGGCAAGGGAGACCCAGTACTTC. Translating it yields CASSRQGARETQYF. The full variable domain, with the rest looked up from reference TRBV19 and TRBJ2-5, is DGGITQSPKYLFRKEGQNVTLSCEQNLNHDAMYWYRQDPGQGLRLIYYSQIVNDFQKGDIAEGYSVSREKKESFPLTVTSAQKNPTAFYLCASSRQGARETQYFGPGTRLLVL.

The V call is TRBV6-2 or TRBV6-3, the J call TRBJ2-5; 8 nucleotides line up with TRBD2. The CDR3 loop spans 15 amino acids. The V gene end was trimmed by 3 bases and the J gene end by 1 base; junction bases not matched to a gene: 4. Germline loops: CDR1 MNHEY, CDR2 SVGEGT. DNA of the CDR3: TGTGCCAGCAGTTATTTCGGGGGGGCCCAAGAGACCCAGTACTTC. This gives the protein CASSYFGGAQETQYF.

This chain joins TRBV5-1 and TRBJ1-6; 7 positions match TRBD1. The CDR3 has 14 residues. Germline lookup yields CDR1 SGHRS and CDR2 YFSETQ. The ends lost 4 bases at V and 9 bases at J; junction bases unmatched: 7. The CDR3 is CASSPRTGVSPLHF. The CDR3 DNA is TGCGCCAGCAGCCCCAGAACAGGGGTTTCACCCCTCCACTTT.

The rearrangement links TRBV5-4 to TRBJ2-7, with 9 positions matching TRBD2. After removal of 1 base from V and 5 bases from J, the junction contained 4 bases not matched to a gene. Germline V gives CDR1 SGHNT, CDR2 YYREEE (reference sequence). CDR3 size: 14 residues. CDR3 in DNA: TGTGCCAGCAGCTTGCGGCGGGAGGGCCACGAGCAGTACTTC. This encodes CASSLRREGHEQYF. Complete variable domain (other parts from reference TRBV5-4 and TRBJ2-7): ETGVTQSPTHLIKTRGQQVTLRCSSQSGHNTVSWYQQALGQGPQFIFQYYREEENGRGNFPPRFSGLQFPNYSSELNVNALELDDSALYLCASSLRREGHEQYFGPGTRLTVT.

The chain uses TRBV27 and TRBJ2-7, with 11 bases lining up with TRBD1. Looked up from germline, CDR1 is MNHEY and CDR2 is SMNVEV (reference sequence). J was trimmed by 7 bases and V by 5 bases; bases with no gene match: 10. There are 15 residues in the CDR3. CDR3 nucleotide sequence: TGTGCCAGCAGTGGGAGTGGGACAGGGGGTTTGGAGCAGTACTTC. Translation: CASSGSGTGGLEQYF.

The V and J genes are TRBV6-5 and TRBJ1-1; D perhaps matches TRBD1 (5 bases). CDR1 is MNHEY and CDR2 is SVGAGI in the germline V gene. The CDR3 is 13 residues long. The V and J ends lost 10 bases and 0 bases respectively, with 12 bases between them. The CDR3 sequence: CAIVRGMNTEAFF. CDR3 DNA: TGTGCCATAGTTAGGGGTATGAACACTGAAGCTTTCTTT.

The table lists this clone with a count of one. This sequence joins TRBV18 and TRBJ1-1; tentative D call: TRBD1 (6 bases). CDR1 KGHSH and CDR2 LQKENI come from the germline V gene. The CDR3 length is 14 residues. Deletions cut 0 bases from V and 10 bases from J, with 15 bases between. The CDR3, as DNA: TGTGCCAGCTCACCACCGGGACAAGACGTGAGAGCTTTCTTT. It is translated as CASSPPGQDVRAFF.

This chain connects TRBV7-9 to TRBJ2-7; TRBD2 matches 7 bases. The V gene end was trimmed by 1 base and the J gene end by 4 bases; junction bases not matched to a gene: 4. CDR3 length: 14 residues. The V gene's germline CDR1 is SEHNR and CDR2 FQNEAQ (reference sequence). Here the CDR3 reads CASSLEASGYEQYF. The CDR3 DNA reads TGTGCCAGCAGCTTAGAGGCTAGCGGATACGAGCAGTACTTC.

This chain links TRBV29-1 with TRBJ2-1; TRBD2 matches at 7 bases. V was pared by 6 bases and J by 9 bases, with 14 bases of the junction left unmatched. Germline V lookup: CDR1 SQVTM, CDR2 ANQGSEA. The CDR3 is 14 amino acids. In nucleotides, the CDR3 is TGCAGCGTAGCGGGGAGCGGGGCCCGGGGTGAGCAGTTCTTC. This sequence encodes CSVAGSGARGEQFF.

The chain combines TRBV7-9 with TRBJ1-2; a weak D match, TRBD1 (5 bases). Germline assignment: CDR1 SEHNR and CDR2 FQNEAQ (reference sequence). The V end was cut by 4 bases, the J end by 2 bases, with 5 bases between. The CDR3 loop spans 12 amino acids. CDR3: CASSSGNYGYTF. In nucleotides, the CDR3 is TGTGCCAGCAGCTCAGGGAACTATGGCTACACCTTC.

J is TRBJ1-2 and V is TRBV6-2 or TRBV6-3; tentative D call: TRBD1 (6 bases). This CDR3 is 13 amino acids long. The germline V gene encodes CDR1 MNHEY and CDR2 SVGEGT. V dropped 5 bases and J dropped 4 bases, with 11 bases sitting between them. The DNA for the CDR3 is TGTGCCAGCAGTCGCGGACAGAGCTATGGCTACACCTTC. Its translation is CASSRGQSYGYTF.

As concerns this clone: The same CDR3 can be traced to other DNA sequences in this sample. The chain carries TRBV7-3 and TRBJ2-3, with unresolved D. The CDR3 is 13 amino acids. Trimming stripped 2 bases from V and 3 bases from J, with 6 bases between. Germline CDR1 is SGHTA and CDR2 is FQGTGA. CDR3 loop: CASSLGQTDTQYF. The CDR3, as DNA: TGTGCCAGCAGCTTAGGTCAGACAGATACGCAGTATTTT.

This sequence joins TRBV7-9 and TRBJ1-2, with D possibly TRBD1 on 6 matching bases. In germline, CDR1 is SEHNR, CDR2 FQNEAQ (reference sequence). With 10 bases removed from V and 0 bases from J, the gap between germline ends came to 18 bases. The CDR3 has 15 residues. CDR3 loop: CATRAGALSNYGYTF. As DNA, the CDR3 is TGTGCCACTCGGGCAGGGGCCCTATCTAACTATGGCTACACCTTC.

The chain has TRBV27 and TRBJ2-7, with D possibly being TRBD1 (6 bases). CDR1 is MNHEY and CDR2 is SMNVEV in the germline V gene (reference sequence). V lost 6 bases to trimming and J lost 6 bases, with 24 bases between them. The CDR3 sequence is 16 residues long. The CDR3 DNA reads TGTGCCAGCAGAATAAGAAGGGACACTTCTATGAGCGAGCAGTACTTC. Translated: CASRIRRDTSMSEQYF.

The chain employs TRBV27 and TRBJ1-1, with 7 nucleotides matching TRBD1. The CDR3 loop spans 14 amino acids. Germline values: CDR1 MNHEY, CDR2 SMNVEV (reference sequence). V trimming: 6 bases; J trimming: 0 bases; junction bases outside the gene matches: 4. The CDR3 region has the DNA TGTGCCAGCAGACGGGACAGATTGAACACTGAAGCTTTCTTT. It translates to CASRRDRLNTEAFF.

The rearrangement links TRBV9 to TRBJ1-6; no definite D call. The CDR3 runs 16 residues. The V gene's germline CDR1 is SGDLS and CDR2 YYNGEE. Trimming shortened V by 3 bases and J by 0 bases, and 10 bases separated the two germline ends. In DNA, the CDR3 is TGTGCCAGCAGCGCCGAAGGAGCCTCCTATAATTCACCCCTCCACTTT. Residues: CASSAEGASYNSPLHF.

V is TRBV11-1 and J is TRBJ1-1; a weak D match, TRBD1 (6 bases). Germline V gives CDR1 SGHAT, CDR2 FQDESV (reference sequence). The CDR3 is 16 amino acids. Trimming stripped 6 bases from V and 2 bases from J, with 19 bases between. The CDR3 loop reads CASRLTGSSPNTEAFF. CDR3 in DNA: TGTGCCAGCAGGTTGACAGGCAGTAGCCCCAACACTGAAGCTTTCTTT.

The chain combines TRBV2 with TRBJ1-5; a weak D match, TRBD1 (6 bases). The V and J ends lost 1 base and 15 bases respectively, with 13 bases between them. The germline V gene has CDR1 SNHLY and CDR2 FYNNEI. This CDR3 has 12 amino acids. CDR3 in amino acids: CASSEDRARVHF. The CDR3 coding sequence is TGTGCCAGCAGTGAAGACAGGGCGCGGGTGCATTTT.

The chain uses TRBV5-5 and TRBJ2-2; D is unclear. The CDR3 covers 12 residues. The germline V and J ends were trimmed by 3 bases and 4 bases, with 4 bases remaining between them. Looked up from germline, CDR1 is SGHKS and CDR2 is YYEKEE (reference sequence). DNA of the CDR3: TGTGCCAGCAGCTCCCGCACCGGGGAGCTGTTTTTT. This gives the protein CASSSRTGELFF.

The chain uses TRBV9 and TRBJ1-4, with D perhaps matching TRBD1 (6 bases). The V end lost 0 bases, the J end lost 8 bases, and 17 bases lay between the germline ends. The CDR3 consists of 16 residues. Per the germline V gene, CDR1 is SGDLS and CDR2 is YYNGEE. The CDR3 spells CASSVDQGNFGEKLFF. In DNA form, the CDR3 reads TGTGCCAGCAGCGTAGATCAGGGGAACTTCGGGGAAAAACTGTTTTTT.

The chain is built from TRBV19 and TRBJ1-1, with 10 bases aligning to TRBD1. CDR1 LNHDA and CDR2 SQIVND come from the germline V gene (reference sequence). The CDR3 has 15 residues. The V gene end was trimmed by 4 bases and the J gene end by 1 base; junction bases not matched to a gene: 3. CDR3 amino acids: CASSTGQGGNTEAFF. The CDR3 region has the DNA TGTGCCAGTAGTACCGGACAGGGGGGGAACACTGAAGCTTTCTTT. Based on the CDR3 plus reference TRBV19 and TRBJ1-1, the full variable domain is DGGITQSPKYLFRKEGQNVTLSCEQNLNHDAMYWYRQDPGQGLRLIYYSQIVNDFQKGDIAEGYSVSREKKESFPLTVTSAQKNPTAFYLCASSTGQGGNTEAFFGQGTRLTVV.

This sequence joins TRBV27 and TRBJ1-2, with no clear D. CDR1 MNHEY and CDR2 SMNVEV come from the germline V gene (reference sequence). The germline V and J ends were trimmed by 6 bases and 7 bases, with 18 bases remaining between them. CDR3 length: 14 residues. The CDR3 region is CASSPSAGGIGYTF. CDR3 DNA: TGTGCCAGCAGCCCCTCGGCGGGAGGGATTGGCTACACCTTC.

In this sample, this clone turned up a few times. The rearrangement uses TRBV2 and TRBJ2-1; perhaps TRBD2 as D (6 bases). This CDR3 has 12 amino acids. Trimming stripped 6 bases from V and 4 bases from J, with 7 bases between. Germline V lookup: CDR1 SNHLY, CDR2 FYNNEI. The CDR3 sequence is CASRLAYNEQFF. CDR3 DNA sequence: TGTGCCAGCAGGCTAGCGTACAATGAGCAGTTCTTC.

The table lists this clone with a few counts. CDR3 protein: CSVGGIPGQGNEKLFF. The CDR3, as DNA: TGCAGCGTTGGGGGGATTCCGGGACAGGGTAATGAAAAACTGTTTTTT. This sequence joins TRBV29-1 and TRBJ1-4, with 9 bases lining up with TRBD1. V dropped 4 bases and J dropped 4; count of bases not matched to a gene: 10. The CDR3 covers 16 residues. Germline-derived CDR1 and CDR2 are SQVTM and ANQGSEA.

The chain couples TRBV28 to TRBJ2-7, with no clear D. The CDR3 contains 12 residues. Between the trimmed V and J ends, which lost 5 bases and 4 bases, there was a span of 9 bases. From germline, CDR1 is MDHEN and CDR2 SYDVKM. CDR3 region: CASSPPFYEQYF. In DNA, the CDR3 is TGTGCCAGCAGTCCTCCCTTTTACGAGCAGTACTTC.

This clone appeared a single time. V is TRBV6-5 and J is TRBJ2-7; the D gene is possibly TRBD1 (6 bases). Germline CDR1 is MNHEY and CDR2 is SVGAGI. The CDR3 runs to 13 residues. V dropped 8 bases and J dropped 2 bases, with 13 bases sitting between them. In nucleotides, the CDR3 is TGTGCCAGCCCCGGGACACAGACCTACGAGCAGTACTTC. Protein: CASPGTQTYEQYF.

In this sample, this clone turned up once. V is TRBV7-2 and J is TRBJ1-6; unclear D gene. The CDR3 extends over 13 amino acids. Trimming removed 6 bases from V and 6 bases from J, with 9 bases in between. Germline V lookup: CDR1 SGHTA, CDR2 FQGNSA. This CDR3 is CASRFGGNSPLHF. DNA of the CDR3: TGTGCCAGCAGATTCGGTGGTAATTCACCCCTCCACTTT.

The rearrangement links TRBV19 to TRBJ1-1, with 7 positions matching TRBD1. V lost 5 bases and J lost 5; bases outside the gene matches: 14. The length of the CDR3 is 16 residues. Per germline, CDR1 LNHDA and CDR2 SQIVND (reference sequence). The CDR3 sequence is CASSALQGSRKTEAFF. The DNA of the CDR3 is TGTGCCAGTAGTGCCCTACAGGGGTCTAGGAAGACTGAAGCTTTCTTT.

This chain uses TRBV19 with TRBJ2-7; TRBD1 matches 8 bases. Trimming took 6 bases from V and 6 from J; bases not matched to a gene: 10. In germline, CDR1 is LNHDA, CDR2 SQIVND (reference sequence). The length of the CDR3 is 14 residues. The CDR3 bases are TGTGCCAGTAGGCCCAGGGGGCAAGGTAGCGAGCAGTACTTC. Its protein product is CASRPRGQGSEQYF.

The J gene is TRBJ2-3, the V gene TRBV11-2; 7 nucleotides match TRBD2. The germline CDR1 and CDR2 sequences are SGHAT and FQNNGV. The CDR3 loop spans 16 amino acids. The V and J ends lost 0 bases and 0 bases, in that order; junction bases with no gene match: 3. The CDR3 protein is CASSLDPGLSTDTQYF. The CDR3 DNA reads TGTGCCAGCAGCTTAGACCCGGGACTAAGCACAGATACGCAGTATTTT.

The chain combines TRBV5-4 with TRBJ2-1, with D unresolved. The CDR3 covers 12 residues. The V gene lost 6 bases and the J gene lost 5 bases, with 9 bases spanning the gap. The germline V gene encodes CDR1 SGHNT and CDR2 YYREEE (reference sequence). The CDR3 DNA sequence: TGTGCCAGCACCTCTATGAACAATGAGCAGTTCTTC. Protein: CASTSMNNEQFF.

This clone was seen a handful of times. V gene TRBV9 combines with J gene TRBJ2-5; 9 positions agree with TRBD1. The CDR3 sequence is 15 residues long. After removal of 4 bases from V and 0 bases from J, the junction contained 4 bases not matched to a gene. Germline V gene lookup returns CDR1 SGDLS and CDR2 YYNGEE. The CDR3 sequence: CASSPNRGHQETQYF. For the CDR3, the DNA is TGTGCCAGCAGCCCTAACAGGGGGCACCAAGAGACCCAGTACTTC.